This T cell receptor beta chain originates from a study of blood T cells in healthy people across ages. A sample-barcoded 5' primer and a J-beta primer mix were used in a second PCR of roughly 7 to 11 cycles. Using its own MiXCR run on the 5' RACE reads, TCRdb lists one record per CDR3 protein. The table includes around 1.1 million distinct CDR3 sequences, roughly two fifths detected once. Germline V CDR1 and CDR2: SGHRS, YFSETQ. This CDR3 has 16 residues. The V and J ends lost 2 bases and 0 bases, in that order; junction bases with no gene match: 4. A few counts support this clonotype. The antigen is unknown. Study-level points and caveats: When set beside aged donors, long-lived donors presented more naive CD4+ cells and higher diversity.

The sequenced sample consisted of blood. The source of this sequence is a man aged 18 to 30 in good health. The chain employs TRBV5-1 and TRBJ2-3; 9 bases are a match to TRBD2. This CDR3 reads CASSFLAGSSTDTQYF. CDR3 DNA: TGCGCCAGCAGCTTCCTAGCGGGATCTAGCACAGATACGCAGTATTTT.